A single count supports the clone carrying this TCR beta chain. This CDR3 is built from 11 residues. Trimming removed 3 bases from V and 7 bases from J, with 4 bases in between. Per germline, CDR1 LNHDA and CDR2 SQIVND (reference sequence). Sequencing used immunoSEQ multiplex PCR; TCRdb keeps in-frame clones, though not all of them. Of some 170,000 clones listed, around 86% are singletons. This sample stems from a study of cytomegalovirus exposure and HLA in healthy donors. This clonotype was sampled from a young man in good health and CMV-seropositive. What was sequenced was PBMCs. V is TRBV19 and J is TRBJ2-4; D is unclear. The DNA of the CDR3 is TGTGCCAGTAGTATTTCGAACATTCAGTACTTC. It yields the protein CASSISNIQYF.